The rows below give T cell receptor beta chains drawn from one sample of a study of cytomegalovirus exposure and HLA in healthy donors. Clones were read by immunoSEQ multiplex PCR, and TCRdb kept only the in-frame ones, dropping some. The sample contains over 100,000 clones, around four fifths of which appear only once. The source material was PBMCs. The origin of the receptors is a woman in her fifties or sixties in good health and CMV-seropositive. Both conserved end residues are part of each CDR3. The D gene is left open where the match is weak. Where a row states a size, it is once, few, many or the class of an expanded clone; other rows omit it.

V	J	D	size	CDR3	DNA
TRBV7-9	TRBJ1-1	NA	NA	CASSVQGSRTEAFF	TGTGCCAGCAGCGTTCAGGGTAGCCGCACTGAAGCTTTCTTT
TRBV28	TRBJ2-7	NA	NA	CASSLTGKRYEQYF	TGTGCCAGCAGTTTAACGGGAAAAAGGTACGAGCAGTACTTC
TRBV12-5	TRBJ1-2	NA	NA	CASGFQGYGYTF	TGTGCTAGTGGTTTCCAGGGCTATGGCTACACCTTC
TRBV28	TRBJ1-5	NA	NA	CASTGRVRNQPQHF	TGTGCCAGCACGGGGAGGGTTCGTAATCAGCCCCAGCATTTT
TRBV7-6	TRBJ2-2	TRBD2	NA	CASSAGTSGSGELFF	TGTGCCAGCAGCGCGGGGACTAGCGGGAGCGGGGAGCTGTTTTTT
TRBV29-1	TRBJ2-5	NA	NA	CSVESVGETQYF	TGCAGCGTTGAATCGGTTGGAGAGACCCAGTACTTC
TRBV19	TRBJ2-4	TRBD2	NA	CASSIDGLAGGGKNIQYF	TGTGCCAGTAGTATAGATGGACTAGCGGGAGGGGGCAAAAACATTCAGTACTTC
TRBV19	TRBJ1-6	NA	once	CASSIAGFNSPLHF	TGTGCCAGTAGTATCGCGGGGTTTAATTCACCCCTCCACTTT
TRBV7-3	TRBJ2-1	TRBD1	NA	CASSPTRQGEQFF	TGTGCCAGCAGCCCGACACGACAGGGCGAGCAGTTCTTC
TRBV2	TRBJ1-1	NA	once	CASDWEGTEAFF	TGTGCCTCGGACTGGGAGGGCACTGAAGCTTTCTTT
TRBV9	TRBJ2-3	TRBD2	NA	CASSALAGTQYF	TGTGCCAGCAGCGCATTAGCGGGGACGCAGTATTTT
TRBV4-3	TRBJ1-5	NA	once	CASSQDREQPQHF	TGCGCCAGCAGCCAAGATCGGGAACAGCCCCAGCATTTT
TRBV28	TRBJ2-1	TRBD2	NA	CAGAPAGASYNEQFF	TGTGCCGGTGCGCCAGCGGGAGCCTCCTACAATGAGCAGTTCTTC
TRBV11-3	TRBJ2-1	TRBD2	NA	CASSPIGLAGNNEQFF	TGTGCCAGCAGCCCCATTGGACTAGCGGGGAACAATGAGCAGTTCTTC
TRBV28	TRBJ2-5	NA	NA	CASTTGMEETQYF	TGTGCCAGCACTACAGGGATGGAAGAGACCCAGTACTTC
TRBV28	TRBJ2-1	NA	NA	CASSLQGLDVTYNEQFF	TGTGCCAGCAGTTTACAGGGACTGGATGTGACCTACAATGAGCAGTTCTTC
TRBV5-4	TRBJ2-3	TRBD2	NA	CASSSAAGTDTQYF	TGTGCCAGCAGCTCGGCAGCGGGGACAGATACGCAGTATTTT